A selection of T cell receptor beta chains follows, all from one sample in a study of read filtering for tumor transcriptome and immune sequencing. TCRdb recomputed calls from the reads with MiXCR, one row per CDR3 protein. Here the sample spans some 140,000 distinct CDR3 sequences, roughly an eighth being singletons. The sequenced material came from a population of CD138-negative cells sorted from bone marrow. These receptors all stem from a donor at least 40 years old with multiple myeloma. CDR3s include the opening cysteine and the closing phenylalanine or tryptophan. A D gene is named only where the DNA matches it firmly. A clone size is listed for some rows: how often the clone was seen (once, few, many), or a class if it is expanded.

V gene	J gene	clone size	D gene	CDR3 DNA	CDR3 protein
TRBV7-8	TRBJ2-3	many	-	TGTGCCAGCAGCTTAGCGTTGCGAGGGGCAGATACGCAGTATTTT	CASSLALRGADTQYF
TRBV9	TRBJ2-1	-	-	TGTACCAGCAGCCCTCGACTTCCCAACAATGAGCAGTTCTTC	CTSSPRLPNNEQFF
TRBV7-9	TRBJ1-2	many	-	TGTGCCAGCAGCTCTGATTTGGGTTTC	CASSSDLGF
TRBV12-3/TRBV12-4	TRBJ2-1	many	-	TGTGCCAGCAGTCCCCGTAGCTACAATGAGCAGTTCTTC	CASSPRSYNEQFF
TRBV11-2	TRBJ2-3	many	TRBD2	TGTGCCAGCAGCAGTGGGACTAGCGGGTATGAAGATACGCAGTATTTT	CASSSGTSGYEDTQYF
TRBV20-1	TRBJ2-3	many	-	TGCAGTGCTAGACTAGCAGATAGCACAGATACGCAGTATTTT	CSARLADSTDTQYF
TRBV7-3	TRBJ2-1	-	TRBD2	TGTGCCAGCAGCTTATTGCCTAGCGGGAGGAATGAGCAGTTTTTC	CASSLLPSGRNEQFF
TRBV20-1	TRBJ2-7	many	-	TGCAGTGCTAGAGCTTGGGGTAAGGGCGCAGGGGCCTACGAGCAGTACTTC	CSARAWGKGAGAYEQYF
TRBV3-1	TRBJ1-1	many	-	TGTGCCAGCAGCCAAGGGGGCCGTGGCACTGAAGCTTTCTTT	CASSQGGRGTEAFF
TRBV11-1	TRBJ2-5	-	TRBD1	TGTGCCAGCAGCCTAACCGGGACAGGGGGATTGGAGACCCAGTACTTC	CASSLTGTGGLETQYF
TRBV5-6	TRBJ1-1	-	TRBD1	TGCGCCAGCAGCCTAGGGACAGGGGGACGGAACACTGAAGCTTCCTTT	CASSLGTGGRNTEASF
TRBV12-5	TRBJ2-1	many	TRBD2	TGTGCTAGTGGTTTCGACCCCACTAGCGGGAGGGCCCAGAATGAGCAGTTCTTC	CASGFDPTSGRAQNEQFF
TRBV9	TRBJ2-1	many	-	TGTGCCAGCAGCGTGGCGCCCGGGACCGTCAATGAGCAGTTCTTC	CASSVAPGTVNEQFF
TRBV5-6	TRBJ2-1	many	TRBD2	TGTGCCAGCAGCGGGGGACTAGCGGGTCTCTACAATGAGCAGTTCTTC	CASSGGLAGLYNEQFF
TRBV20-1	TRBJ2-5	few	-	TGCAGTGCTAGATCCTCAGACAATCGAGAGACCCAGTACTTC	CSARSSDNRETQYF
TRBV29-1	TRBJ1-4	many	TRBD1	TGCAGCGTGCTCACACCTGACAGGGGAGACTTTAATGAAAAACTGTTTTTT	CSVLTPDRGDFNEKLFF
TRBV20-1	TRBJ1-4	many	-	TGCAGTGCTAGAATTTTAGGAAATAATGAAAAACTGTTTTTT	CSARILGNNEKLFF
TRBV20-1	TRBJ2-3	many	-	TGCAGTGCTAGAGATCGGGATAGCGACACAGATACGCAGTATTTT	CSARDRDSDTDTQYF
TRBV24-1	TRBJ2-2	many	TRBD1	TGTGCCACCAGTGGTCCACAGGGGATGTTTCAACAGGATGGCGGGGAGCTGTTTTTT	CATSGPQGMFQQDGGELFF
TRBV5-6	TRBJ2-1	many	TRBD2	TGTGCCAGCAGCCCAGGGACTAGCGGGCGAAATGAGCAGTTCTTC	CASSPGTSGRNEQFF
TRBV29-1	TRBJ2-1	-	-	TGCAGCTTTCCCGTGATGGGGGCCTACAATGAGCAGTCCTTC	CSFPVMGAYNEQSF
TRBV7-7	TRBJ2-2	few	-	TGTGCCAGCAGCAAAGACCTATTGGAACCCCCCACCGGGGAGCTGTTTTTT	CASSKDLLEPPTGELFF
TRBV7-6	TRBJ1-5	few	TRBD1	TGTGCCAGCAGCGCCGAGGGGGCTCGAGGCCAGCCCCAGCATTTT	CASSAEGARGQPQHF
TRBV12-3/TRBV12-4	TRBJ2-5	many	TRBD1	TGTGCCAGCAGTTGGACAGGGGGCCCTTTTCCGTCGGAGGAGACCCAGTACTTC	CASSWTGGPFPSEETQYF
TRBV20-1	TRBJ2-4	many	TRBD2	TGCAGTGCTAGGGGGGAGCGGGGGCTAGCCAAAAACATTCAGTACTTC	CSARGERGLAKNIQYF
TRBV7-9	TRBJ2-1	many	TRBD2	TGTGCCAGCAGCGGAGACGTGCTAGCGGGAGAGCAGTTCTTC	CASSGDVLAGEQFF
TRBV4-1	TRBJ2-2	many	-	TGCGCCAGCAGCCTCAGGGCAGGGACGAACACCGGGGAGCTGTTTTTT	CASSLRAGTNTGELFF
TRBV6-6	TRBJ1-5	many	TRBD1	TGTGCCAGCAGTTCGAACAGGGGGCATTATAGCAATCAGCCCCAGCATTTT	CASSSNRGHYSNQPQHF
TRBV7-9	TRBJ1-4	many	-	TGTGCCAGCAGCTTAGCGCGTCCCAAGCGGGAAAAACTGTTTTTT	CASSLARPKREKLFF
TRBV6-2/TRBV6-3	TRBJ2-1	many	TRBD2	TGTGCCAGCAGAAAACTATCCGGGACTAGCGGGAGCTCCTACAATGAGCAGTTCTTC	CASRKLSGTSGSSYNEQFF
TRBV29-1	TRBJ1-5	many	-	TGCAGCGTAGGGGGAGCTAATCAGCCCCAGCATTTT	CSVGGANQPQHF
TRBV29-1	TRBJ2-1	-	-	TGCAGCGTTGACGACGCGGTCGATGAGCAGTTCTTC	CSVDDAVDEQFF
TRBV29-1	TRBJ1-4	many	-	TGCAGCGTTGTTGGGGACGAAAAACTGTTTTTT	CSVVGDEKLFF
TRBV7-3	TRBJ2-3	many	-	TGTGCCAGCAGCTTGGACCAGAGAACGCAGTATTTT	CASSLDQRTQYF
TRBV6-1	TRBJ1-1	many	TRBD1	TGTGCCAGCAGCCTCGGGACAGGGATTCTGAACACTGAAGCTTTCTTT	CASSLGTGILNTEAFF
TRBV13	TRBJ1-1	many	TRBD1	TGTGCCAGCAGCTTACCAGGGGGCTCTGAAGCTTTCTTT	CASSLPGGSEAFF
TRBV29-1	TRBJ2-1	many	-	TGCAGCGCCGCCGTTGAGGAGCAGTTCTTC	CSAAVEEQFF
TRBV11-3	TRBJ1-2	many	-	TGTGCCAGCAGCTTACTAGTAACCGGCTATGGCTACACCTTC	CASSLLVTGYGYTF